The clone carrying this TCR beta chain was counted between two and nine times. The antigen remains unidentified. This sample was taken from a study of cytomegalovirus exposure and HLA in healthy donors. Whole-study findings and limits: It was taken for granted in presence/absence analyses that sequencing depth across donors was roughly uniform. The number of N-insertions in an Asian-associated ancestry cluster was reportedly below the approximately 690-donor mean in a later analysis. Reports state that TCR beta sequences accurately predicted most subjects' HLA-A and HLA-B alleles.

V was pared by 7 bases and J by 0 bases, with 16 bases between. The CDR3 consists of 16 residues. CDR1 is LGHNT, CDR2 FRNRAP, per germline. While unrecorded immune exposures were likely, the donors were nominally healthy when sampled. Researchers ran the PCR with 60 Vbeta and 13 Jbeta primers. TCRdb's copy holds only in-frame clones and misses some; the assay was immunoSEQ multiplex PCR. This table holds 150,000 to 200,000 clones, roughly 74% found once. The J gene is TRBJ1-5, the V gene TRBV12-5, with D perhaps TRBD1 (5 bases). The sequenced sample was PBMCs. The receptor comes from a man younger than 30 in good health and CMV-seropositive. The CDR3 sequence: CASALDSTYSNQPQHF. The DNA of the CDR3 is TGTGCTAGTGCCCTTGACAGCACCTATAGCAATCAGCCCCAGCATTTT.